A single sample is the source of the 19 T cell receptor beta chains below, sequenced in a study of response to subunit inactivated influenza vaccine. TCRdb reprocessed the RT-PCR reads via MiXCR and lists one record per CDR3 protein. The profile covers 610,000 or so distinct CDR3 sequences, with 14% appearing a single time and around 10% taken by the ten largest. The material was PBMCs from blood, obtained less than 13 days after vaccination. The source is a man in his fifties or sixties who received an inactivated influenza vaccine.

The rearrangement uses TRBV15 and TRBJ2-7; tentatively, D is TRBD1 (5 bases). Germline V gene data show CDR1 as LNHNV and CDR2 as YYDKDF (reference sequence). Trimming shortened V by 5 bases and J by 0 bases, and 14 bases separated the two germline ends. The CDR3 is made up of 15 amino acids. CDR3: CATSGRTDNSYEQYF. In DNA form, the CDR3 reads TGTGCCACCAGCGGGCGGACGGACAACTCCTACGAGCAGTACTTC.

V and J are TRBV20-1 and TRBJ1-5; D call uncertain. V gave up 1 base and J gave up 0 bases, with 4 bases separating them. Germline V gene lookup returns CDR1 DFQATT and CDR2 SNEGSKA (reference sequence). The CDR3 runs 13 residues. The CDR3 reads CSARGYSNQPQHF. CDR3 nucleotides: TGCAGTGCTAGAGGGTATAGCAATCAGCCCCAGCATTTT.

This clonotype was detected many times. This chain joins TRBV7-2 and TRBJ1-2; D possibly corresponds to TRBD1 (5 bases). The germline CDR1 and CDR2 sequences are SGHTA and FQGNSA. The germline V and J ends were trimmed by 1 base and 2 bases, with 8 bases remaining between them. The CDR3 extends over 14 amino acids. The CDR3 here is CASSLGGGNYGYTF. As DNA, the CDR3 is TGTGCCAGCAGCTTAGGGGGGGGAAACTATGGCTACACCTTC.

Details on this clonotype: Germline is not matched at one junction end, which may reflect a read error. The CDR3 nucleotides are TGCAGTGCTAGGGAACCGACTAGCCGTCTCTACGAGCTGTACTTC. Translation gives CSAREPTSRLYELYF. The gene calls are TRBV20-1 and TRBJ2-7, with TRBD2 matching 7 bases. Germline V lookup: CDR1 DFQATT, CDR2 SNEGSKA (reference sequence). This CDR3 is built from 15 residues.

Ten or more counts support this clonotype. This rearrangement joins TRBV7-2 to TRBJ2-2; 8 bases are a match to TRBD1. The CDR3 has 14 residues. The germline V gene has CDR1 SGHTA and CDR2 FQGNSA. V was pared by 3 bases and J by 4 bases, with 1 base of the junction left unmatched. The CDR3 nucleotides are TGTGCCAGCAGCTTGGACAGGGTCACCGGGGAGCTGTTTTTT. Translated: CASSLDRVTGELFF.

This chain links TRBV20-1 with TRBJ2-7, with unresolved D. Trimming took off 0 bases at V and 3 bases at J, with 12 bases between the two ends. Per germline, CDR1 DFQATT and CDR2 SNEGSKA (reference sequence). The CDR3 length is 14 residues. The CDR3, as DNA: TGCAGTGCTAGAGATTTTACTACAAACTACGAGCAGTACTTC. Its translation: CSARDFTTNYEQYF.

This clonotype has more than one count but fewer than ten. The chain carries TRBV5-1 and TRBJ2-3; 11 positions agree with TRBD2. Germline V gene sequence: CDR1 SGHRS, CDR2 YFSETQ. Germline trimming cut 2 bases from V and 0 bases from J; bases unmatched to any gene: 5. The CDR3 consists of 17 residues. The CDR3 loop is CASSLLAGALSTDTQYF. DNA for the CDR3: TGCGCCAGCAGCTTACTAGCGGGGGCCCTTAGCACAGATACGCAGTATTTT. Full variable domain (outside the CDR3, taken from reference TRBV5-1 and TRBJ2-3): KAGVTQTPRYLIKTRGQQVTLSCSPISGHRSVSWYQQTPGQGLQFLFEYFSETQRNKGNFPGRFSGRQFSNSRSEMNVSTLELGDSALYLCASSLLAGALSTDTQYFGPGTRLTVL.

This clonotype showed up just a few times. V gene TRBV20-1 combines with J gene TRBJ1-3, with TRBD1 as a possible D gene (6 bases). The CDR3 extends over 16 amino acids. Germline V gene sequence: CDR1 DFQATT, CDR2 SNEGSKA (reference sequence). V lost 3 bases, J lost 0 bases, and 15 bases lay in between. CDR3 sequence (DNA): TGCAGTGCTAGGGACACGGACAGCCGCTCTGGAAACACCATATATTTT. Its protein product is CSARDTDSRSGNTIYF.

In nucleotides, the CDR3 is TGTGCCAGCAGCCAAGTGGACTCGGCTGGGGCCAACGTCCTGACTTTC. Translated: CASSQVDSAGANVLTF. The chain joins TRBV4-2 to TRBJ2-6; D possibly corresponds to TRBD2 (5 bases). Germline values: CDR1 LGHNA, CDR2 YNFKEQ. The CDR3 has 16 residues. The ends were cut back, 1 base at V and 2 bases at J, with 9 bases in the middle.

This clonotype was recorded a few times. The V and J genes are TRBV5-8 and TRBJ1-2, with 8 bases matching TRBD1. In germline, CDR1 is SGHTS, CDR2 YDEGEE. The CDR3 loop spans 15 amino acids. With V trimmed by 4 bases and J by 5 bases, 10 bases remained unmatched. Here the CDR3 DNA reads TGTGCCAGCAGCGTACGGTCGGGACAGGAGTATGGCTACACCTTC. Translated: CASSVRSGQEYGYTF.

The chain joins TRBV20-1 to TRBJ2-5; the D call may be TRBD1 or TRBD2 (5 bases each). The ends were cut back, 3 bases at V and 2 bases at J, with 13 bases in the middle. Germline V gene data show CDR1 as DFQATT and CDR2 as SNEGSKA (reference sequence). This CDR3 has 14 residues. CDR3 protein: CSASTGTGQETQYF. CDR3 nucleotide sequence: TGCAGTGCTAGTACCGGGACGGGACAAGAGACCCAGTACTTC.

The chain combines TRBV2 with TRBJ2-7; D is perhaps TRBD1 or TRBD2 (6 bases each). Trimming removed 8 bases at V and 6 bases at J, with 17 bases between. This CDR3 comprises 13 residues. Germline V gene data show CDR1 as SNHLY and CDR2 as FYNNEI. The CDR3 DNA sequence: TGTGCCAGCGGGACATCTTCGGGGGCCGAGCAGTACTTC. As protein: CASGTSSGAEQYF.

The chain is built from TRBV18 and TRBJ2-3; D remains ambiguous. Between the trimmed V and J ends, which lost 4 bases and 3 bases, there was a span of 11 bases. This CDR3 has 14 residues. CDR1 KGHSH and CDR2 LQKENI come from the germline V gene. The CDR3 region has the DNA TGTGCCAGCTCACTATCGACAAATACAGATACGCAGTATTTT. This encodes CASSLSTNTDTQYF.

This clonotype showed up just a few times. This rearrangement joins TRBV20-1 to TRBJ1-5; 10 bases map to TRBD1. The CDR3 is 14 residues long. Germline-derived CDR1 and CDR2 are DFQATT and SNEGSKA (reference sequence). After removal of 3 bases from V and 6 bases from J, the junction contained 5 bases not matched to a gene. CDR3 sequence: CSARGQGMSQPQHF. CDR3 DNA: TGCAGTGCTAGGGGACAGGGGATGTCTCAGCCCCAGCATTTT.

The chain employs TRBV7-2 and TRBJ2-1; 7 positions agree with TRBD2. Germline assignment: CDR1 SGHTA and CDR2 FQGNSA. V dropped 5 bases and J dropped 7; count of bases not matched to a gene: 8. CDR3 length: 14 amino acids. The CDR3 sequence is CASSLGLDGNEQFF. In DNA, the CDR3 is TGTGCCAGCAGCCTCGGACTAGATGGGAATGAGCAGTTCTTC.

This clonotype was seen a few times. This chain's CDR3 is CASSQVTTTLEQYF. CDR3 nucleotides: TGTGCCAGCAGCCAAGTTACTACTACATTGGAGCAGTACTTC. This sequence joins TRBV4-2 and TRBJ2-7; D not certain. CDR3 length: 14 residues. CDR1 and CDR2 (germline): LGHNA, YNFKEQ. The V end lost 1 base, the J end lost 7 bases, and 14 bases lay between the germline ends.

This clonotype has a handful of counts. V and J are TRBV4-1 and TRBJ2-1; D gene unclear. V was cut by 4 bases and J by 5 bases, with 15 bases left in between. The CDR3 consists of 15 residues. CDR1 is MGHRA and CDR2 is YSYEKL in the germline V gene. CDR3 in DNA: TGCGCCAGCAGCCGCCTGGAGTTGATGGACAATGAGCAGTTCTTC. Its protein is CASSRLELMDNEQFF.

This clonotype appeared many times. V is TRBV29-1 and J is TRBJ2-5; no reliable D call. Looked up from germline, CDR1 is SQVTM and CDR2 is ANQGSEA. There are 14 residues in the CDR3. Trimming took off 7 bases at V and 7 bases at J, with 22 bases between the two ends. In DNA, the CDR3 is TGCAGCGGGGAAAGTGTGGTCGGTTCAGGGACCCAGTACTTC. Its protein product is CSGESVVGSGTQYF. Full variable domain (missing parts from reference TRBV29-1 and TRBJ2-5): SAVISQKPSRDICQRGTSLTIQCQVDSQVTMMFWYRQQPGQSLTLIATANQGSEATYESGFVIDKFPISRPNLTFSTLTVSNMSPEDSSIYLCSGESVVGSGTQYFGPGTRLLVL.

This clonotype was seen more than once but under ten times. V is TRBV20-1 and J is TRBJ2-3; perhaps D is TRBD1 or TRBD2 (5 bases each). The V gene lost 4 bases and the J gene lost 4 bases, with 9 bases spanning the gap. Per germline, CDR1 DFQATT and CDR2 SNEGSKA (reference sequence). The CDR3 totals 12 residues. This CDR3 reads CSAMRGADTQYF. In DNA form, the CDR3 reads TGCAGTGCTATGAGGGGCGCAGATACGCAGTATTTT.